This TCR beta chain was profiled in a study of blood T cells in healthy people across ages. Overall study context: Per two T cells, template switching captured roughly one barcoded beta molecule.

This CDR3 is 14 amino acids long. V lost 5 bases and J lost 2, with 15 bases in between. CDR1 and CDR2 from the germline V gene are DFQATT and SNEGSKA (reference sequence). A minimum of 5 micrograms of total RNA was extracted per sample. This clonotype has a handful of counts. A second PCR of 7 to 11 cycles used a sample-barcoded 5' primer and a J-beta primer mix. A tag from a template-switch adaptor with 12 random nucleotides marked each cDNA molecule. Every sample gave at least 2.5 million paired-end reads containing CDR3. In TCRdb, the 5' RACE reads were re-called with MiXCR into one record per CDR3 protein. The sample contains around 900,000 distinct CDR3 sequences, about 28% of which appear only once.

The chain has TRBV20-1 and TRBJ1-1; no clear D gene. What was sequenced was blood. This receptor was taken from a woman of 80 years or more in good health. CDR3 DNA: TGCAGTGCTGGGGTGGGAGGAACTAACACTGAAGCTTTCTTT. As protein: CSAGVGGTNTEAFF.